One sample yielded the 25 T cell receptor beta chains listed below, sequenced in a study of PD-1 blockade in classical Hodgkin lymphoma. Relapse was seen in all patients after autologous stem cell transplantation, and brentuximab vedotin exposure was variable. The data were produced by immunoSEQ multiplex PCR, yet TCRdb's version contains in-frame clones alone and is incomplete. The sample lists 50,000 to 75,000 clones; approximately 90% were seen once. Sample: peripheral blood mononuclear cells (PBMCs), taken at baseline. The receptors were gathered from a human donor with classical Hodgkin lymphoma.

This chain joins TRBV9 and TRBJ1-1; TRBD1 matches 8 bases. The ends lost 6 bases at V and 1 base at J; junction bases unmatched: 8. Germline CDR1 SGDLS, CDR2 YYNGEE. The CDR3 runs to 15 residues. This CDR3 is CASTRNRGGNTEAFF. The DNA of the CDR3 is TGTGCCAGCACCCGGAACAGGGGGGGGAACACTGAAGCTTTCTTT.

The chain is built from TRBV9 and TRBJ1-2, with a weak D call TRBD1 (6 bases). CDR3 length: 16 residues. CDR1 is SGDLS and CDR2 is YYNGEE in the germline V gene. V dropped 3 bases and J dropped 6 bases, with 21 bases sitting between them. Written as DNA, the CDR3 is TGTGCCAGCAGCGCCCCCTCTATACGGGGGCCAGATGGCTACACCTTC. Its translation is CASSAPSIRGPDGYTF.

The CDR3 sequence is CAWESGELFF. In DNA form, the CDR3 reads TGTGCCTGGGAAAGCGGGGAGCTGTTTTTT. The J gene is TRBJ2-2, the V gene TRBV30; no definite D call. CDR3 size: 10 residues. The V gene's germline CDR1 is GTSNPN and CDR2 SVGIG (reference sequence). V was shortened by 5 bases and J by 7 bases, with 5 bases between the two germline ends.

The chain uses TRBV5-4 and TRBJ2-7, with TRBD1 identical over 7 bases. Germline V gene data show CDR1 as SGHNT and CDR2 as YYREEE (reference sequence). CDR3 length equals 16 residues. J was trimmed by 0 bases and V by 3 bases; bases with no gene match: 9. The DNA of the CDR3 is TGTGCCAGCAGCTCTTACATGGGACAGAACTCCTACGAGCAGTACTTC. Translating gives CASSSYMGQNSYEQYF. Combining the CDR3 with reference TRBV5-4 and TRBJ2-7 gives the whole variable domain ETGVTQSPTHLIKTRGQQVTLRCSSQSGHNTVSWYQQALGQGPQFIFQYYREEENGRGNFPPRFSGLQFPNYSSELNVNALELDDSALYLCASSSYMGQNSYEQYFGPGTRLTVT.

The genes are TRBV7-9 and TRBJ1-4, with D perhaps matching TRBD1 (6 bases). Trimming pared 0 bases from V and 7 bases from J, leaving 12 bases between. The CDR3 consists of 15 residues. CDR1 and CDR2 from the germline V gene are SEHNR and FQNEAQ (reference sequence). In DNA, the CDR3 is TGTGCCAGCAGCTTAGCCGCAGGGGCTCGTGAAAAACTGTTTTTT. Amino acids: CASSLAAGAREKLFF.

The chain has TRBV5-1 and TRBJ1-1; 8 positions agree with TRBD1. The CDR3 totals 14 residues. V trimming: 1 base; J trimming: 6 bases; junction bases outside the gene matches: 5. From germline, CDR1 is SGHRS and CDR2 YFSETQ. The CDR3: CASSLIDRGPEAFF. CDR3 nucleotides: TGCGCCAGCAGCTTGATCGACAGGGGACCTGAAGCTTTCTTT.

By share of the sample, this clone is medium-sized. The CDR3 is CASSYSNQNEQFF. DNA for the CDR3: TGTGCCAGCAGTTACTCGAATCAGAATGAGCAGTTCTTC. The V and J genes are TRBV6-5 and TRBJ2-1; D call uncertain. Between the trimmed V and J ends, which lost 0 bases and 7 bases, there was a span of 7 bases. CDR3 length equals 13 residues. The germline CDR1 and CDR2 sequences are MNHEY and SVGAGI.

This clone was picked up one time. The rearrangement joins TRBV10-3 to TRBJ2-5; D tentatively fits TRBD1 or TRBD2 (5 bases each). Trimming took 6 bases from V and 0 from J, leaving 29 bases between them. The germline V gene has CDR1 ENHRY and CDR2 SYGVKD. The CDR3 has 20 residues. The CDR3 bases are TGTGCCATCAGCCCCCAGGGAGAAAGGTCCACCGGAATCTACCAAGAGACCCAGTACTTC. Its protein product is CAISPQGERSTGIYQETQYF.

The chain links TRBV5-1 to TRBJ1-1; D gene uncertain. V gave up 0 bases and J gave up 0 bases, with 6 bases separating them. The CDR3 has 14 residues. Germline values: CDR1 SGHRS, CDR2 YFSETQ. Here the CDR3 reads CASSLDNLNTEAFF. The CDR3 DNA follows: TGCGCCAGCAGCTTGGACAATTTGAACACTGAAGCTTTCTTT. Complete variable domain (other parts from reference TRBV5-1 and TRBJ1-1): KAGVTQTPRYLIKTRGQQVTLSCSPISGHRSVSWYQQTPGQGLQFLFEYFSETQRNKGNFPGRFSGRQFSNSRSEMNVSTLELGDSALYLCASSLDNLNTEAFFGQGTRLTVV.

This clone was seen a few times. The chain combines TRBV27 with TRBJ2-3; D is possibly TRBD1 (6 bases). Trimming left V 6 bases short and J 4 bases short, with 17 bases between. The CDR3 is 15 residues long. The germline gives CDR1 MNHEY, CDR2 SMNVEV (reference sequence). DNA for the CDR3: TGTGCCAGCAGCCGGGACATTAAGTCTTCAGATACGCAGTATTTT. Translated: CASSRDIKSSDTQYF.

The chain has TRBV29-1 and TRBJ2-2, with TRBD1 matching 8 bases. The CDR3 is made up of 15 amino acids. Trimming took 7 bases from V and 2 from J; bases not matched to a gene: 9. Per germline, CDR1 SQVTM and CDR2 ANQGSEA. The CDR3 DNA sequence: TGCAGCGACCGACAGGGGCCTTTTAACACCGGGGAGCTGTTTTTT. Translation gives CSDRQGPFNTGELFF.

The gene calls are TRBV19 and TRBJ1-2, with TRBD1 as a possible D gene (5 bases). Germline V gene data show CDR1 as LNHDA and CDR2 as SQIVND (reference sequence). V was shortened by 4 bases and J by 4 bases, with 22 bases between the two germline ends. The length of the CDR3 is 17 residues. The CDR3 nucleotides read TGTGCCAGTAGTAATCATGGCAGGGCTTTTTCGCCCTATGGCTACACCTTC. Its protein product is CASSNHGRAFSPYGYTF.

V gene TRBV5-4 combines with J gene TRBJ1-2, with D uncertain. Trimming cost V 2 bases and J 2 bases, with 19 bases left between them. The germline gives CDR1 SGHNT, CDR2 YYREEE (reference sequence). The CDR3 totals 17 residues. The CDR3 nucleotides read TGTGCCAGCAGCTTCGTCGAAAACGGACCGCTAAACTATGGCTACACCTTC. Its protein is CASSFVENGPLNYGYTF.

The chain combines TRBV11-1 with TRBJ2-1, with 9 bases that match TRBD2. The CDR3 is 17 residues long. Germline-derived CDR1 and CDR2 are SGHAT and FQDESV (reference sequence). V gave up 2 bases and J gave up 0 bases; unmatched junction bases: 5. CDR3 sequence (DNA): TGTGCCAGCAGCTTATCGCCTAGCGGGGCCTCCTACAATGAGCAGTTCTTC. It yields the protein CASSLSPSGASYNEQFF.

The chain joins TRBV6-5 to TRBJ2-3; D gene ambiguous. Germline V gene lookup returns CDR1 MNHEY and CDR2 SVGAGI. The germline V and J ends were trimmed by 2 bases and 3 bases, with 12 bases remaining between them. The CDR3 has 15 residues. The CDR3 DNA follows: TGTGCCAGCAGTTACGTACCTATTCCGACAGATACGCAGTATTTT. Encoded protein: CASSYVPIPTDTQYF.

This clone has just one count. J is TRBJ1-6 and V is TRBV27; D call uncertain. The CDR3 extends over 13 amino acids. Germline CDR1 and CDR2: MNHEY and SMNVEV (reference sequence). V was clipped by 3 bases and J by 10 bases, with 10 bases between them. The CDR3 DNA reads as TGTGCCAGCAGTTTCGTTCTAGGGTCACCCCTCCACTTT. Protein sequence: CASSFVLGSPLHF.

The gene calls are TRBV19 and TRBJ2-7; 7 positions agree with TRBD2. The CDR3 has 16 amino acids. Per the germline V gene, CDR1 is LNHDA and CDR2 is SQIVND (reference sequence). The trim removed 5 bases at V and 0 bases at J, leaving 10 bases unmatched. The CDR3 is CASSSTGRGISYEQYF. CDR3 bases: TGTGCCAGTAGTTCCACGGGGCGGGGGATCTCCTACGAGCAGTACTTC.

This clone was observed a few times. The CDR3: CASSVDIRNTEAFF. DNA of the CDR3: TGCGCCAGCAGTGTGGACATTAGGAACACTGAAGCTTTCTTT. The chain has TRBV10-1 and TRBJ1-1, with D perhaps matching TRBD1 (5 bases). This CDR3 contains 14 residues. Trimming cost V 4 bases and J 1 base, with 10 bases left between them. CDR1 WNHNN and CDR2 SYGVQD come from the germline V gene (reference sequence).

Only one count was recorded for this clone. The V and J genes are TRBV7-3 and TRBJ2-7, with no clear D. The ends were cut back, 3 bases at V and 0 bases at J, with 12 bases in the middle. The CDR3 runs 15 residues. The germline CDR1 and CDR2 sequences are SGHTA and FQGTGA. The CDR3 nucleotides are TGTGCCAGCAGCTTCGATGCAGGAGACTCCTACGAGCAGTACTTC. As protein: CASSFDAGDSYEQYF. Combining the CDR3 with reference TRBV7-3 and TRBJ2-7 gives the whole variable domain GAGVSQTPSNKVTEKGKYVELRCDPISGHTALYWYRQSLGQGPEFLIYFQGTGAADDSGLPNDRFFAVRPEGSVSTLKIQRTERGDSAVYLCASSFDAGDSYEQYFGPGTRLTVT.

This clone is medium-sized within its sample. The chain has TRBV5-4 and TRBJ1-4; 7 bases fit TRBD1. The germline gives CDR1 SGHNT, CDR2 YYREEE (reference sequence). After removal of 3 bases from V and 6 bases from J, the junction contained 8 bases not matched to a gene. This CDR3 is 15 amino acids long. CDR3 bases: TGTGCCAGCAGCTCTAACAGGGGAATAGATGAAAAACTGTTTTTT. Amino acids: CASSSNRGIDEKLFF. Full variable domain (missing parts from reference TRBV5-4 and TRBJ1-4): ETGVTQSPTHLIKTRGQQVTLRCSSQSGHNTVSWYQQALGQGPQFIFQYYREEENGRGNFPPRFSGLQFPNYSSELNVNALELDDSALYLCASSSNRGIDEKLFFGSGTQLSVL.

This rearrangement joins TRBV19 to TRBJ2-1, with 9 bases fitting TRBD2. Germline V lookup: CDR1 LNHDA, CDR2 SQIVND (reference sequence). The length of the CDR3 is 14 residues. V trimming: 8 bases; J trimming: 4 bases; junction bases outside the gene matches: 6. This chain's CDR3 is CASGLAGEYNEQFF. CDR3 nucleotides: TGTGCCAGTGGGTTAGCGGGGGAGTACAATGAGCAGTTCTTC.

The J gene is TRBJ2-3, the V gene TRBV30; tentative D call: TRBD2 (5 bases). CDR1 is GTSNPN and CDR2 is SVGIG in the germline V gene (reference sequence). CDR3 length: 15 amino acids. Trimming stripped 0 bases from V and 6 bases from J, with 16 bases between. Here the CDR3 reads CAWSVVSDAADTQYF. The CDR3 coding sequence is TGTGCCTGGAGTGTTGTTAGCGACGCGGCGGATACGCAGTATTTT.

This chain links TRBV19 with TRBJ2-7; TRBD1 aligns across 8 bases. CDR1 and CDR2 from the germline V gene are LNHDA and SQIVND (reference sequence). This CDR3 is built from 16 residues. The trim removed 0 bases at V and 3 bases at J, leaving 7 bases unmatched. DNA of the CDR3: TGTGCCAGTAGTATAGACTCAGGGGGCGCCGTCTACGAGCAGTACTTC. Protein product: CASSIDSGGAVYEQYF.

The chain couples TRBV6-4 to TRBJ2-3; TRBD1 aligns across 9 bases. Germline V gene data show CDR1 as MRHNA and CDR2 as SNTAGT. V lost 5 bases and J lost 1; bases outside the gene matches: 4. This CDR3 is 15 amino acids long. The CDR3 loop is CASSIRDRGTDTQYF. CDR3 nucleotides: TGTGCCAGCAGTATCCGGGACAGGGGCACAGATACGCAGTATTTT.

The chain is built from TRBV6-1 and TRBJ2-2; D is unclear. The V gene lost 3 bases and the J gene lost 5 bases, with 7 bases spanning the gap. The CDR3 sequence is 13 residues long. Germline V gives CDR1 MNHNS, CDR2 SASEGT. The DNA of the CDR3 is TGTGCCAGCAGTGACATAGGAACCGGGGAGCTGTTTTTT. Translating it yields CASSDIGTGELFF.